This T cell receptor beta chain was identified in a study of shared clonotypes between healthy human individuals. Regarding this clone: Its antigen is currently unknown.

General observations from the study: Generally, naive subsets came out with larger estimated richness than memory subsets. How much donors shared clonotypes was expected to be affected by sequencing depth.

The assay was run at deep level. Some clones are missing from TCRdb's copy, which holds only in-frame ones; the method was immunoSEQ multiplex PCR. Of about 530,000 clones listed, less than 96% are singletons. The donors, healthy adults who were HIV-negative, had experienced no recent acute infections or vaccinations. V was pared by 3 bases and J by 2 bases, with 7 bases of the junction left unmatched. The CDR3 spans 15 residues. In germline, CDR1 is SGHRS, CDR2 YFSETQ. The receptor was derived from a woman in her twenties or thirties in good health. The chain links TRBV5-1 to TRBJ2-7; 8 bases align to TRBD1. Sequences were obtained from naive CD4+ T cells sorted from blood. Subset of the sample: CD45RA+ positively selected. The CDR3 sequence: CASSSWTGPTYEQYF. For the CDR3, the DNA is TGCGCCAGCAGCTCCTGGACAGGGCCTACCTACGAGCAGTACTTC.